These 14 T cell receptor beta chains were sequenced from one sample in a study of blood T cell repertoires in COVID-19. Assay used: immunoSEQ multiplex PCR; TCRdb lists only in-frame clones, some missing. The data show some 460,000 clones, nearly 90% seen once. The material sequenced was PBMCs or T cells enriched from blood (not recorded which). These receptors originate from a woman aged 18-29 years with acute COVID-19.

The chain couples TRBV6-2 or TRBV6-3 to TRBJ1-1; no clear D gene. Germline V gene sequence: CDR1 MNHEY, CDR2 SVGEGT. The CDR3 has 12 residues. V gave up 5 bases and J gave up 5 bases, with 9 bases separating them. Here the CDR3 DNA reads TGTGCCAGCAGTCTGGGCGAGACTGAAGCTTTCTTT. This translates into CASSLGETEAFF.

This sequence joins TRBV2 and TRBJ1-2; 9 bases map to TRBD1. V was pared by 8 bases and J by 8 bases, with 15 bases of the junction left unmatched. CDR3 size: 15 residues. Germline values: CDR1 SNHLY, CDR2 FYNNEI. CDR3 protein: CASFGTRQGDVGYTF. CDR3 in DNA: TGTGCCAGCTTCGGTACTAGACAGGGGGATGTCGGCTACACCTTC. Using reference TRBV2 and TRBJ1-2 for the parts outside the CDR3, the full variable domain is EPEVTQTPSHQVTQMGQEVILRCVPISNHLYFYWYRQILGQKVEFLVSFYNNEISEKSEIFDDQFSVERPDGSNFTLKIRSTKLEDSAMYFCASFGTRQGDVGYTFGSGTRLTVV.

The chain uses TRBV7-2 and TRBJ2-1; 8 bases map to TRBD1. The V gene's germline CDR1 is SGHTA and CDR2 FQGNSA. The CDR3 consists of 14 residues. The J segment lost 3 bases and the V segment lost 8 bases, leaving 6 bases of the junction unmatched. In DNA, the CDR3 is TGTGCCAGCTCTAGGGGGACAGGCTACAATGAGCAGTTCTTC. Protein sequence: CASSRGTGYNEQFF.

This chain links TRBV6-5 with TRBJ1-2; D ambiguous. V lost 6 bases and J 2 bases, leaving 16 bases between the germline ends. The CDR3 totals 15 residues. Germline CDR1 reads MNHEY; CDR2 reads SVGAGI. CDR3 loop: CASSRLRAGNYGYTF. CDR3 in DNA: TGTGCCAGCAGCCGCCTGAGAGCAGGAAACTATGGCTACACCTTC.

CDR3 coding DNA: TGCAGCGTACCACAGAGGACTGGATATGGCTACACCTTC. The encoded protein is CSVPQRTGYGYTF. The chain recombines TRBV29-1 with TRBJ1-2, with no clear D. V was trimmed by 6 bases and J by 5 bases, leaving 16 bases between them. The CDR3 has 13 amino acids. The V gene's germline CDR1 is SQVTM and CDR2 ANQGSEA.

This sequence joins TRBV9 and TRBJ2-3, with 9 bases fitting TRBD2. Germline V gene sequence: CDR1 SGDLS, CDR2 YYNGEE. This CDR3 is built from 15 residues. Trimming took 2 bases from V and 3 from J; bases not matched to a gene: 4. For the CDR3, the DNA is TGTGCCAGCAGCGTTGCTAGCGGGGAAACAGATACGCAGTATTTT. Residues: CASSVASGETDTQYF.

The gene calls are TRBV5-8 and TRBJ1-4; no clear D gene. The CDR3 has 15 residues. Between the trimmed V and J ends, which lost 2 bases and 0 bases, there was a span of 8 bases. The germline gives CDR1 SGHTS, CDR2 YDEGEE. The DNA for the CDR3 is TGTGCCAGCAGCTTTACGGGTGCAACTAATGAAAAACTGTTTTTT. This encodes CASSFTGATNEKLFF. The full variable domain, rest sourced from reference TRBV5-8 and TRBJ1-4, is EAGVTQSPTHLIKTRGQQATLRCSPISGHTSVYWYQQALGLGLQFLLWYDEGEERNRGNFPPRFSGRQFPNYSSELNVNALELEDSALYLCASSFTGATNEKLFFGSGTQLSVL.

The J gene is TRBJ2-5, the V gene TRBV2, with 10 bases aligning to TRBD1. J was trimmed by 2 bases and V by 4 bases; bases with no gene match: 4. This CDR3 is 15 amino acids long. Germline loops: CDR1 SNHLY, CDR2 FYNNEI. The CDR3 nucleotides are TGTGCCAGCAGTGCCTTGGACAGGGGGCAAGAGACCCAGTACTTC. Protein sequence: CASSALDRGQETQYF.

This chain connects TRBV5-1 to TRBJ2-3; TRBD1 matches at 10 bases. The V gene's germline CDR1 is SGHRS and CDR2 YFSETQ. Losses at the gene ends were 4 bases for V and 4 bases for J; bases not matched to a gene: 3. The CDR3 contains 14 residues. CDR3 sequence (DNA): TGCGCCAGCAGCCCCGGACAGGGGGCAGATACGCAGTATTTT. Translating gives CASSPGQGADTQYF.

This sequence joins TRBV18 and TRBJ2-1, with TRBD2 matching over 10 bases. Germline V gives CDR1 KGHSH, CDR2 LQKENI. The CDR3 totals 15 residues. The V and J ends lost 6 bases and 7 bases, in that order; junction bases with no gene match: 9. CDR3 bases: TGTGCCAGCTCGCCAGGACTAGCGGCGGGGAATGAGCAGTTCTTC. Protein sequence: CASSPGLAAGNEQFF.

V usage is TRBV6-2 or TRBV6-3 and J usage is TRBJ1-2, with 7 bases matching TRBD1. The CDR3 is 15 residues long. The ends lost 0 bases at V and 4 bases at J; junction bases unmatched: 5. Germline values: CDR1 MNHEY, CDR2 SVGEGT. The CDR3 DNA reads as TGTGCCAGCAGTTACTCGGTAGGGGGCGGCTATGGCTACACCTTC. Encoded protein: CASSYSVGGGYGYTF.

This clone was observed a few times. J is TRBJ1-4 and V is TRBV6-1, with 9 bases identical to TRBD1. CDR1 MNHNS and CDR2 SASEGT come from the germline V gene. V shed 1 base, J shed 10 bases, and the junction held 13 bases outside the gene matches. The CDR3 runs to 17 residues. As DNA, the CDR3 is TGTGCCAGCAGTGAAGAGCACCACAGGGGGCGCGTCGGAAAACTGTTTTTT. Translation gives CASSEEHHRGRVGKLFF.

The V and J genes are TRBV2 and TRBJ2-3; maybe TRBD1 (6 bases). The CDR3 is 16 residues long. Deletions cut 8 bases from V and 0 bases from J, with 18 bases between. Germline CDR1 is SNHLY and CDR2 is FYNNEI. DNA of the CDR3: TGTGCCAGCTCGGTGGGGGCGCGATCTAGCACAGATACGCAGTATTTT. Residues: CASSVGARSSTDTQYF.

The V call is TRBV11-3, the J call TRBJ2-3, with 8 bases that match TRBD1. Trimming at V came to 4 bases and at J to 0 bases, leaving 3 bases not matched to a gene. CDR3 length: 15 residues. In germline, CDR1 is SGHNT, CDR2 YENEEA. The CDR3 DNA reads TGTGCCAGCAGCTCCCGACAGGGGAGCACAGATACGCAGTATTTT. Its protein is CASSSRQGSTDTQYF. The complete variable domain, with remaining parts taken from reference TRBV11-3 and TRBJ2-3, reads EAGVVQSPRYKIIEKKQPVAFWCNPISGHNTLYWYLQNLGQGPELLIRYENEEAVDDSQLPKDRFSAERLKGVDSTLKIQPAELGDSAVYLCASSSRQGSTDTQYFGPGTRLTVL.